The 17 T cell receptor beta chains given below trace back to one sample, sequenced in a study of molecular identifiers for immune sequencing clone quantification. TCRdb re-derived calls from the PCR reads in MiXCR, one entry per CDR3 protein. This table has around 470,000 distinct CDR3 sequences, roughly 24% appearing once. Sequenced material: naive CD8+ T cells from blood, with Jurkat cell RNA spiked in. Subset given: FACS-sorted CD8+CD4-CCR7+CD45RA+ naive T cells. The source is a human donor in good health. Some libraries in this study had Jurkat cell RNA spiked in.

In regard to this clonotype: A read error may account for a junction end that differs from germline. The V gene is TRBV12-3 or TRBV12-4, the J gene TRBJ2-7; possibly TRBD1 for D (6 bases). This CDR3 region has 12 residues. The CDR3 nucleotides read TGTGCCAGCAGTGTCACAGGGAACGAGCGGTACTTC. This codes for CASSVTGNERYF.

V and J are TRBV20-1 and TRBJ2-7, with a weak D call TRBD2 (6 bases). Germline V gives CDR1 DFQATT, CDR2 SNEGSKA (reference sequence). The CDR3 loop spans 15 amino acids. The V gene lost 6 bases and the J gene lost 3 bases, with 21 bases spanning the gap. The CDR3 reads CSASWTGRSHYEQYF. CDR3 nucleotide sequence: TGCAGTGCGAGCTGGACGGGGAGGTCCCACTACGAGCAGTACTTC.

The chain couples TRBV5-1 to TRBJ2-2; 8 bases agree with TRBD1. Germline lookup yields CDR1 SGHRS and CDR2 YFSETQ. V gave up 0 bases and J gave up 2 bases; unmatched junction bases: 6. This CDR3 is 17 amino acids long. CDR3 in amino acids: CASSLGTGPTNTGELFF. The CDR3, as DNA: TGCGCCAGCAGCTTGGGGACAGGGCCCACTAACACCGGGGAGCTGTTTTTT.

This clonotype occurred a few times. The V gene is TRBV4-1, the J gene TRBJ2-1; D is uncertain. CDR1 and CDR2 from the germline V gene are MGHRA and YSYEKL. This CDR3 comprises 14 residues. Trimming left V 5 bases short and J 3 bases short, with 11 bases between. The CDR3 sequence: CASSEAWSYNEQFF. DNA for the CDR3: TGCGCCAGCAGCGAAGCATGGAGCTACAATGAGCAGTTCTTC.

This clonotype was picked up many times. The rearrangement joins TRBV5-1 to TRBJ1-1, with 7 bases identical to TRBD1. V dropped 3 bases and J dropped 7; count of bases not matched to a gene: 3. Per the germline V gene, CDR1 is SGHRS and CDR2 is YFSETQ. The CDR3 is made up of 12 amino acids. CDR3 nucleotides: TGCGCCAGCAGCTGGGGGACAGATGAAGCTTTCTTT. It encodes CASSWGTDEAFF.

Comment on this clonotype: One junction end disagrees with the germline gene, perhaps due to a read error. The chain recombines TRBV4-1 with TRBJ2-7, with 12 nucleotides matching TRBD2. Germline V gene lookup returns CDR1 MGHRA and CDR2 YSYEKL. This CDR3 has 16 amino acids. The CDR3 reads CARSQVLTSGGYEQYF. CDR3 nucleotides: TGCGCCCGCAGCCAGGTTCTGACTAGCGGGGGCTACGAGCAGTACTTC.

Notes on this clonotype: This may come from a read error, since a much larger clone is one base off. V usage is TRBV7-9 and J usage is TRBJ2-7, with D perhaps TRBD2 (6 bases). Germline values: CDR1 SEHNR, CDR2 FQNEAQ (reference sequence). The V end lost 5 bases, the J end lost 6 bases, and 17 bases lay between the germline ends. The CDR3 is 14 amino acids. Written as DNA, the CDR3 is TGTGCCAGCAGCCCGGGGGACTCCTTATGCGAGCAGTACTTC. This sequence encodes CASSPGDSLCEQYF.

This clonotype has a count of ten or more. This chain connects TRBV11-1 to TRBJ2-6; D uncertain. The CDR3 spans 15 residues. CDR1 SGHAT and CDR2 FQDESV come from the germline V gene (reference sequence). Trimming took 4 bases from V and 0 from J, leaving 7 bases between them. DNA of the CDR3: TGTGCCAGCAGCTATTATCGCTCTGGGGCCAACGTCCTGACTTTC. Amino acids: CASSYYRSGANVLTF.

To note about this clonotype: In this CDR3 the conserved last residue, phenylalanine or tryptophan, is missing, so a read error is likely. The chain employs TRBV12-3 or TRBV12-4 and TRBJ1-3; the D is unclear. The CDR3 is made up of 14 amino acids. The germline V and J ends were trimmed by 6 bases and 3 bases, with 12 bases remaining between them. CDR3 sequence reads: CASSPVSSGNTIYS. The CDR3 nucleotides read TGTGCCAGCAGCCCTGTTTCTAGTGGAAACACCATATATTCT.

This clonotype was observed many times. V and J are TRBV13 and TRBJ2-3; TRBD2 agrees at 7 bases. The CDR3 runs to 17 residues. Germline V gene lookup returns CDR1 PRHDT and CDR2 FYEKMQ (reference sequence). V lost 1 base, J lost 5 bases, and 12 bases stayed unmatched. This chain's CDR3 is CASSLVRLAAPQDTQYF. CDR3 nucleotide sequence: TGTGCCAGCAGCTTAGTGCGGCTAGCGGCCCCCCAAGATACGCAGTATTTT.

This clonotype was recorded a few times. The chain has TRBV19 and TRBJ2-1; the D call may be TRBD1 or TRBD2 (5 bases each). The CDR3 has 15 residues. Germline-derived CDR1 and CDR2 are LNHDA and SQIVND (reference sequence). Trimming pared 6 bases from V and 3 bases from J, leaving 15 bases between. CDR3 sequence (DNA): TGTGCCAGTAGGGGACGGGAACCGGGCTACAATGAGCAGTTCTTC. This sequence encodes CASRGREPGYNEQFF.

This chain connects TRBV13 to TRBJ2-3; D assignment may be TRBD1 or TRBD2 (5 bases each). The CDR3 is 14 residues long. From germline, CDR1 is PRHDT and CDR2 FYEKMQ (reference sequence). Trimming left V 5 bases short and J 2 bases short, with 11 bases between. The CDR3 region has the DNA TGTGCCAGCAGCAACCGGGACGCCACAGATACGCAGTATTTT. This codes for CASSNRDATDTQYF.

This chain links TRBV20-1 with TRBJ2-7, with 8 positions matching TRBD2. The CDR3 extends over 14 amino acids. Looked up from germline, CDR1 is DFQATT and CDR2 is SNEGSKA (reference sequence). V was clipped by 0 bases and J by 3 bases; unmatched bases: 4. The CDR3 sequence: CSAREPLAGYEQYF. In DNA form, the CDR3 reads TGCAGTGCTAGAGAACCCCTAGCGGGCTACGAGCAGTACTTC.

Regarding this clonotype: A much larger clone sits a single nucleotide away, making a read error possible. The rearrangement uses TRBV9 and TRBJ2-7; a weak D match, TRBD2 (6 bases). CDR1 and CDR2 (germline): SGDLS, YYNGEE. V lost 1 base, J lost 3 bases, and 11 bases lay in between. This CDR3 has 14 residues. Written as DNA, the CDR3 is TGTGCCAGCAGCGTATGGCCCGGGGGCTACGAGCAGTACTTC. This encodes CASSVWPGGYEQYF.

In this sample, this clonotype turned up many times. This sequence joins TRBV6-5 and TRBJ1-5, with no clear D. There are 15 residues in the CDR3. Germline CDR1 MNHEY, CDR2 SVGAGI. V was trimmed by 8 bases and J by 0 bases, leaving 14 bases between them. CDR3 DNA sequence: TGTGCCAGCCGGACCGGGCCCTATAGCAATCAGCCCCAGCATTTT. It encodes CASRTGPYSNQPQHF.

In the case of this clonotype: The CDR3 does not end in the conserved phenylalanine or tryptophan, so this is likely a read error. V usage is TRBV29-1 and J usage is TRBJ1-1, with D unresolved. The CDR3 spans 12 residues. V shed 1 base and J shed 2 bases, with 5 bases lying between them. Looked up from germline, CDR1 is SQVTM and CDR2 is ANQGSEA. CDR3 sequence reads: CSVEAGNTEAFS. CDR3 coding DNA: TGCAGCGTTGAAGCTGGAAACACTGAAGCTTTCTCT.

At least ten counts were recorded for this clonotype. The rearrangement links TRBV6-5 to TRBJ2-3; D is perhaps TRBD1 (6 bases). CDR1 and CDR2 from the germline V gene are MNHEY and SVGAGI. Trimming removed 5 bases from V and 6 bases from J, with 18 bases in between. CDR3 size: 15 residues. In DNA form, the CDR3 reads TGTGCCAGCAGTCTCTCAGGGGCCGGGGAGGATACGCAGTATTTT. Its protein is CASSLSGAGEDTQYF.